This entry features one T cell receptor (beta chain) sequence. The antigen is unknown. Trimming pared 0 bases from V and 4 bases from J, leaving 2 bases between. CDR3 length: 12 amino acids. The germline CDR1 and CDR2 sequences are SGHRS and YFSETQ. Documented time point: week 11, during vaccination. With topical imiquimod, each dose of the vaccine consisted of 300 ug of mutant IDH1 20-mer peptide. The record originates from a study of a mutant IDH1 vaccine in newly diagnosed glioma. Turning to the study itself: Prior therapy was radiotherapy, temozolomide, or both; most received both.

Study-wide results and caveats: It seemed that pseudoprogression was not linked to changes in the top peripheral T cell clonotypes.

TCRdb keeps only in-frame clones here, not all; method: immunoSEQ multiplex PCR. The data show 55,000 to 65,000 clones, 84% seen once. The source material was PBMCs, sampled from a glioma patient whose treatment included an IDH1 peptide vaccine. This clonotype originated in a man aged 25-45 years with glioma. V usage is TRBV5-1 and J usage is TRBJ2-4, with no clear D. The CDR3 here is CASSLEKNIQYF. The CDR3 DNA reads TGCGCCAGCAGCTTGGAAAAAAACATTCAGTACTTC. Full variable domain (rest looked up from reference TRBV5-1 and TRBJ2-4): KAGVTQTPRYLIKTRGQQVTLSCSPISGHRSVSWYQQTPGQGLQFLFEYFSETQRNKGNFPGRFSGRQFSNSRSEMNVSTLELGDSALYLCASSLEKNIQYFGAGTRLSVL.